Sequencing of this T cell receptor beta chain was carried out in a study of PD-1 blockade in mismatch repair-deficient tumors. CDR3 size: 14 residues. Germline V gives CDR1 SNHLY, CDR2 FYNNEI. With V trimmed by 3 bases and J by 4 bases, 5 bases remained unmatched. General study results and limits: Tumor-resident clones, often undetectable pretreatment in blood, expanded then contracted after pembrolizumab.

Here immunoSEQ multiplex PCR was the method, and the copy in TCRdb shows in-frame clones only, minus some. The sample holds over 9,000 clones, 75% to 95% seen once. On this clone: Antigen unknown.

As to time point: roughly 11-day in vitro stimulation with candidate neoantigen peptide 3. All patients were mismatch repair deficient, assessed by either PCR or immunohistochemistry. This clonotype originated in an adult with mismatch repair-deficient cancer. The sample consisted of cells cultured in vitro, taken from a patient treated with pembrolizumab. This chain links TRBV2 with TRBJ1-1, with TRBD1 identical over 7 bases. In DNA form, the CDR3 reads TGTGCCAGCAGTGATATTCACAGGGGCACTGAAGCTTTCTTT. Translating gives CASSDIHRGTEAFF.